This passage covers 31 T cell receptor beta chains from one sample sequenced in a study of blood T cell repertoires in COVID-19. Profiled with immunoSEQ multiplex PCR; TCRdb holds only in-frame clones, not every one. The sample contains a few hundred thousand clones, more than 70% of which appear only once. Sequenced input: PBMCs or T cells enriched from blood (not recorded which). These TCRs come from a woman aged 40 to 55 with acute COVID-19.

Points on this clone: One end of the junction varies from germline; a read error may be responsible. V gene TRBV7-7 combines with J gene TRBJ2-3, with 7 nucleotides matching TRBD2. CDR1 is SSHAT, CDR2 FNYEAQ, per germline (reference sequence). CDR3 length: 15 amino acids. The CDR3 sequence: CASSWRGRATDTQYF. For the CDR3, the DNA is TGTGCTAGCAGCTGGCGAGGGAGGGCCACAGATACGCAGTATTTT.

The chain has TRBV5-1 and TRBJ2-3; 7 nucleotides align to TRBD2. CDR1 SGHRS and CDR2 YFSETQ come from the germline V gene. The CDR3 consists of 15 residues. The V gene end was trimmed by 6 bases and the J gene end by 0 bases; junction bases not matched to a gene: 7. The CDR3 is CASTTSLTSTDTQYF. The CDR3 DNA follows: TGCGCCAGCACGACTAGCCTCACTAGCACAGATACGCAGTATTTT. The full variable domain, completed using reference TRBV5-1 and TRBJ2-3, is KAGVTQTPRYLIKTRGQQVTLSCSPISGHRSVSWYQQTPGQGLQFLFEYFSETQRNKGNFPGRFSGRQFSNSRSEMNVSTLELGDSALYLCASTTSLTSTDTQYFGPGTRLTVL.

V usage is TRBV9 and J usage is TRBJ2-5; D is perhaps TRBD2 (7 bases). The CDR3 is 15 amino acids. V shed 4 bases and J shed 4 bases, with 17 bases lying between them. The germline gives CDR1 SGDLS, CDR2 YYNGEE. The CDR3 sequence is CASSQGREWVETQYF. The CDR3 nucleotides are TGTGCCAGCAGCCAGGGGAGGGAATGGGTAGAGACCCAGTACTTC.

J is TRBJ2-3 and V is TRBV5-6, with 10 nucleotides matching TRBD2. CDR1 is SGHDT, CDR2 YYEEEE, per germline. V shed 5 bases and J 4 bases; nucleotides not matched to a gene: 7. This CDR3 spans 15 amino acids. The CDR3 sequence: CASSPLAGGPDTQYF. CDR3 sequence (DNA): TGTGCCAGCAGTCCCTTAGCGGGGGGACCAGATACGCAGTATTTT. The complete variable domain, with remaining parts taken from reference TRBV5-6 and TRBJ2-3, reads DAGVTQSPTHLIKTRGQQVTLRCSPKSGHDTVSWYQQALGQGPQFIFQYYEEEERQRGNFPDRFSGHQFPNYSSELNVNALLLGDSALYLCASSPLAGGPDTQYFGPGTRLTVL.

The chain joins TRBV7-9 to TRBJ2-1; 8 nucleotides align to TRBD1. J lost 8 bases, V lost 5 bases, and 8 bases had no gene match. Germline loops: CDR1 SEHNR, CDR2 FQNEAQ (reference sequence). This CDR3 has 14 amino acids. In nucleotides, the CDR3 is TGTGCCAGCAGCGACTGGACAGGGTGGGATGAGCAGTTCTTC. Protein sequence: CASSDWTGWDEQFF.

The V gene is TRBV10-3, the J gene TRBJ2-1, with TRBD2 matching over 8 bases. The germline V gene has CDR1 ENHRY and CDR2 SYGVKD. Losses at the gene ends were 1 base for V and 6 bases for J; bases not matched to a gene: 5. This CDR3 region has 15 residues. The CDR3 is CAISELTGGPNEQFF. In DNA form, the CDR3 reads TGTGCCATCAGTGAGTTAACGGGAGGGCCCAATGAGCAGTTCTTC.

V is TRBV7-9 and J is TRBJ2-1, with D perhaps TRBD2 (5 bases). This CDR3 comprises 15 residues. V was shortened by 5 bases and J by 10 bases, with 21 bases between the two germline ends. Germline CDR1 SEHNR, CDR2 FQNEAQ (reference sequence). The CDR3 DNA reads TGTGCCAGCAGCCCCCTCGCGCCGGCGGGCGGCGAGCAGTTCTTC. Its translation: CASSPLAPAGGEQFF.

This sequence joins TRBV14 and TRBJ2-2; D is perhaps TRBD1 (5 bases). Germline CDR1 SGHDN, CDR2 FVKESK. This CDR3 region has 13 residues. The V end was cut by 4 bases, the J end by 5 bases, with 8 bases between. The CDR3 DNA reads TGTGCCAGCAGCCCCCGACAGACCGGGGAGCTGTTTTTT. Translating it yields CASSPRQTGELFF.

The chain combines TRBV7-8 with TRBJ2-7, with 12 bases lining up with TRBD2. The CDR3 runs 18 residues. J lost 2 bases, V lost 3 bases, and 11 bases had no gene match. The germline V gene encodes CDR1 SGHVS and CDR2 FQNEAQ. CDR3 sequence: CASSFTARTSGNPYEQYV. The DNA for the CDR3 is TGTGCCAGCAGCTTTACCGCCAGGACTAGCGGGAACCCCTACGAGCAGTACGTC.

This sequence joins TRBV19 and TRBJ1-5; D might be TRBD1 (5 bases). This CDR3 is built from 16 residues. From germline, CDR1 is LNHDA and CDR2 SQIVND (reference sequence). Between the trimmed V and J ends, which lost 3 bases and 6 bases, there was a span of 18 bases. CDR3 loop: CASSILLTGGVQPQHF. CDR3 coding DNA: TGTGCCAGTAGTATCCTCCTAACGGGGGGGGTTCAGCCCCAGCATTTT.

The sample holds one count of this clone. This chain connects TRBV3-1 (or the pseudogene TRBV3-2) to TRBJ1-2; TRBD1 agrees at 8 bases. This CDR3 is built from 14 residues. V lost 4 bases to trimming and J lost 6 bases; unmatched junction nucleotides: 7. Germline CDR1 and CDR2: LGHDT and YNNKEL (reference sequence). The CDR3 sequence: CASSLGQGVDGYTF. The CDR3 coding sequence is TGTGCCAGCAGCCTCGGACAGGGTGTCGATGGCTACACCTTC.

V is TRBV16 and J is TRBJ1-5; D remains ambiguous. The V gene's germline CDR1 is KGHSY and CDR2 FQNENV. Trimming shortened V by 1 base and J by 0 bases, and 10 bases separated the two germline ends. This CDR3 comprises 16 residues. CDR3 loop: CASSQFTVYSNQPQHF. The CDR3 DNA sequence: TGTGCCAGCAGCCAATTCACGGTCTATAGCAATCAGCCCCAGCATTTT.

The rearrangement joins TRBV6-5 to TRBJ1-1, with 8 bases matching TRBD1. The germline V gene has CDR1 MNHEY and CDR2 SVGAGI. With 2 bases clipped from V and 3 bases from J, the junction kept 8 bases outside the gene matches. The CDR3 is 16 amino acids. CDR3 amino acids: CASSYRTGHRYTEAFF. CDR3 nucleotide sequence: TGTGCCAGCAGTTACCGGACAGGGCATCGGTACACTGAAGCTTTCTTT.

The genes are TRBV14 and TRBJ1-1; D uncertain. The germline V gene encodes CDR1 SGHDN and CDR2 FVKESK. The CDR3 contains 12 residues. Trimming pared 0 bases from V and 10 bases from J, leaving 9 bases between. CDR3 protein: CASSQETGSAFF. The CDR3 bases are TGTGCCAGCAGCCAAGAAACGGGTTCAGCTTTCTTT. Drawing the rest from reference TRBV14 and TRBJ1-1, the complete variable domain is EAGVTQFPSHSVIEKGQTVTLRCDPISGHDNLYWYRRVMGKEIKFLLHFVKESKQDESGMPNNRFLAERTGGTYSTLKVQPAELEDSGVYFCASSQETGSAFFGQGTRLTVV.

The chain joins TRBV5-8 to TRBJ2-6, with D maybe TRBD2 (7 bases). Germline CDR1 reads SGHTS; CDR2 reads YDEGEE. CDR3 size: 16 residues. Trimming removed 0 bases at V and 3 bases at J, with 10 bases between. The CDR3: CASSLAGGLGANVLTF. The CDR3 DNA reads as TGTGCCAGCAGCTTGGCCGGGGGGCTTGGGGCCAACGTCCTGACTTTC.

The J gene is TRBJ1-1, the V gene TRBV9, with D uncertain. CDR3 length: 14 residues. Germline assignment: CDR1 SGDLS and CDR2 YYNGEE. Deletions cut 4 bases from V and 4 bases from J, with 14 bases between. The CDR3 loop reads CASSPHTPGTEAFF. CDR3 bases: TGTGCCAGCAGCCCGCACACTCCGGGCACTGAAGCTTTCTTT.

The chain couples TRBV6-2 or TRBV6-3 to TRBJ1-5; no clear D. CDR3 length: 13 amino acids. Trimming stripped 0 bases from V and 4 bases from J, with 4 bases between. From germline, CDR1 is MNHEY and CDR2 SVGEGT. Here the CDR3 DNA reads TGTGCCAGCAGTTACTCGGAGAATCAGCCCCAGCATTTT. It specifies CASSYSENQPQHF.

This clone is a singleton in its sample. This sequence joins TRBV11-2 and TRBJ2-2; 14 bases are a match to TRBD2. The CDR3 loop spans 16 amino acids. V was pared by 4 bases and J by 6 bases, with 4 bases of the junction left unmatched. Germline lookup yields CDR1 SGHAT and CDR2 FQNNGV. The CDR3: CASSSPGLAGAGELFF. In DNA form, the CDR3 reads TGTGCCAGCAGCTCTCCGGGACTAGCGGGGGCCGGGGAGCTGTTTTTT.

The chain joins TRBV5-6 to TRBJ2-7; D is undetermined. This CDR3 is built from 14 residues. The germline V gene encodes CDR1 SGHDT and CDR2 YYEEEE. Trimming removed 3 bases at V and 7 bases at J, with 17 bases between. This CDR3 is CASSSNQPLREQYV. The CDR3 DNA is TGTGCCAGCAGCTCGAACCAACCCTTGCGAGAGCAGTACGTC.

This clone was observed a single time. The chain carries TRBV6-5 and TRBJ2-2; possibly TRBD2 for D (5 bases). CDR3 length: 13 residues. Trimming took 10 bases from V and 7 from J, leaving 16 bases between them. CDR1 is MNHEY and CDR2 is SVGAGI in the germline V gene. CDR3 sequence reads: CATLPVGVGELFF. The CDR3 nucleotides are TGTGCCACCCTCCCCGTCGGGGTCGGGGAGCTGTTTTTT.

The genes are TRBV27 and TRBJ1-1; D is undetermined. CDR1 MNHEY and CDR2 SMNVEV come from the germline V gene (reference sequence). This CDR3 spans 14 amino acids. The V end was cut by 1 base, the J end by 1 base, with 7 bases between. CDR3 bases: TGTGCCAGCAGTTTATTTCGGGAGAACACTGAAGCTTTCTTT. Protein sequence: CASSLFRENTEAFF.

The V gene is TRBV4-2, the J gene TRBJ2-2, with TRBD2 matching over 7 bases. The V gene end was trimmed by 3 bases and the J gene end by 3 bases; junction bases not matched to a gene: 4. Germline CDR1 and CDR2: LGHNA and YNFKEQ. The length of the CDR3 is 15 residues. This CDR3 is CASSHGLDDTGELFF. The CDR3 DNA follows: TGTGCCAGCAGCCACGGACTAGACGACACCGGGGAGCTGTTTTTT.

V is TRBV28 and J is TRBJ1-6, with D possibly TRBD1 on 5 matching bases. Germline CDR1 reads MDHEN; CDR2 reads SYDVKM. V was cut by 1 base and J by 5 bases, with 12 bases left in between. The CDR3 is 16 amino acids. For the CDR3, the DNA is TGTGCCAGCAGTTTATTGGGGACTGTGCATAATTCACCCCTCCACTTT. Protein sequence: CASSLLGTVHNSPLHF.

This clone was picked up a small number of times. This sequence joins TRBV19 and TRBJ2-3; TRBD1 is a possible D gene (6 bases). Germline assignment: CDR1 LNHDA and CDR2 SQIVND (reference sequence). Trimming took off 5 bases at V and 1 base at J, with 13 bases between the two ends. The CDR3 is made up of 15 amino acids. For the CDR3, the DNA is TGTGCCAGTAGTGTTGGGGGCGGCCGCACAGATACGCAGTATTTT. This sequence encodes CASSVGGGRTDTQYF.

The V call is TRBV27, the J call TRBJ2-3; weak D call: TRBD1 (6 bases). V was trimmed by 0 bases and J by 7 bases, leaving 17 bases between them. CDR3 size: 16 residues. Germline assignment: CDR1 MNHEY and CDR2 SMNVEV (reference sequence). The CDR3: CASSLSSRGGGNTQYF. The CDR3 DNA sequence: TGTGCCAGCAGTTTATCCAGCAGGGGTGGGGGAAATACGCAGTATTTT.

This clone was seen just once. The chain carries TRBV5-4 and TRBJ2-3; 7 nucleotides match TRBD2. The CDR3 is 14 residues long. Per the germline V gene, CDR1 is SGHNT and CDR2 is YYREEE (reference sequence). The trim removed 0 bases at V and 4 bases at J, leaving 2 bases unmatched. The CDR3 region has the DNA TGTGCCAGCAGCTTGGGGGCGGGGGCAGATACGCAGTATTTT. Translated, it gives CASSLGAGADTQYF.

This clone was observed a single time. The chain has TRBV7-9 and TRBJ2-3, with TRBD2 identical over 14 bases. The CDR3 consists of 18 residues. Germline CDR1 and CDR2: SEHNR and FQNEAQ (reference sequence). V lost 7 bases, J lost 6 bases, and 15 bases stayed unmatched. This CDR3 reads CASTLRGGLAGVSDTQYF. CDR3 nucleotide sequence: TGTGCCAGCACTCTACGGGGGGGACTAGCGGGAGTGTCGGATACGCAGTATTTT. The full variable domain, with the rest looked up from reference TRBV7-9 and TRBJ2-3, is DTGVSQNPRHKITKRGQNVTFRCDPISEHNRLYWYRQTLGQGPEFLTYFQNEAQLEKSRLLSDRFSAERPKGSFSTLEIQRTEQGDSAMYLCASTLRGGLAGVSDTQYFGPGTRLTVL.

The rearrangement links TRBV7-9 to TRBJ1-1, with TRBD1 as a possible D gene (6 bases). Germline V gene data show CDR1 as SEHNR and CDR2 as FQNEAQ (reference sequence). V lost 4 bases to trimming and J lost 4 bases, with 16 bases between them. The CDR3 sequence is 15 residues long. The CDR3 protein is CASSSTGGKITEAFF. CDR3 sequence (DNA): TGTGCCAGCAGCTCGACGGGGGGCAAGATCACTGAAGCTTTCTTT. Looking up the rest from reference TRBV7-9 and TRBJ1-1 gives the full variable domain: DTGVSQNPRHKITKRGQNVTFRCDPISEHNRLYWYRQTLGQGPEFLTYFQNEAQLEKSRLLSDRFSAERPKGSFSTLEIQRTEQGDSAMYLCASSSTGGKITEAFFGQGTRLTVV.

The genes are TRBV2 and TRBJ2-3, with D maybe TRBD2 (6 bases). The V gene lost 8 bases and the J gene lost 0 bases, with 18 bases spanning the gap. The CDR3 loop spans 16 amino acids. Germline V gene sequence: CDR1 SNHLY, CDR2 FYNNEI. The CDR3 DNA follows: TGTGCCAGCCGGAGGGAAGGCGGGCTGAGCACAGATACGCAGTATTTT. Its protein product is CASRREGGLSTDTQYF. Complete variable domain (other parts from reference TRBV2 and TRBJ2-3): EPEVTQTPSHQVTQMGQEVILRCVPISNHLYFYWYRQILGQKVEFLVSFYNNEISEKSEIFDDQFSVERPDGSNFTLKIRSTKLEDSAMYFCASRREGGLSTDTQYFGPGTRLTVL.

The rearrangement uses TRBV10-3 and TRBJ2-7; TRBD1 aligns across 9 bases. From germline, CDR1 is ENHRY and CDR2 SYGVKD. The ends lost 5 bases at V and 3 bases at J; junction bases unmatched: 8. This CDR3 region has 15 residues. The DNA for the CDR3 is TGTGCCATCAGTCCCGGGACAGGGACTCGCTACGAGCAGTACGTC. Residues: CAISPGTGTRYEQYV.

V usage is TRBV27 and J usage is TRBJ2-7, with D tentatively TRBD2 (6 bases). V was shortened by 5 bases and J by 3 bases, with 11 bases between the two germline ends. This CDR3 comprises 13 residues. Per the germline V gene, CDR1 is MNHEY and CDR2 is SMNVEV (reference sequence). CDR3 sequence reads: CASSPYGGYEQYF. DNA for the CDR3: TGTGCCAGCAGTCCCTACGGGGGCTACGAGCAGTACTTC.